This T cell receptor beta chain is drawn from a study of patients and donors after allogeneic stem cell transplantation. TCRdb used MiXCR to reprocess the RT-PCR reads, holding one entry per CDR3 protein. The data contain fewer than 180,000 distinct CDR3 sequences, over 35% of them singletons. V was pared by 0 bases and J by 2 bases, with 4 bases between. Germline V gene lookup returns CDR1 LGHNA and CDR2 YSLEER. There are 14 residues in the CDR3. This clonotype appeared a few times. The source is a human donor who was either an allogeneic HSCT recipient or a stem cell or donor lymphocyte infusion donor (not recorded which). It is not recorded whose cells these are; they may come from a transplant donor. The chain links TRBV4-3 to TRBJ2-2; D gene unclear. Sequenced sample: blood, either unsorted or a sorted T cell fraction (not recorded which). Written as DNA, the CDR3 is TGCGCCAGCAGCCAAGATATAAACACCGGGGAGCTGTTTTTT. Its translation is CASSQDINTGELFF.